This record concerns one TCR beta chain sequence. PCR was performed a second time for roughly 7 to 11 cycles using a sample-barcoded 5' primer and a J-beta primer mix. TCRdb re-called the 5' RACE reads through MiXCR, storing one row per CDR3 protein. Here the sample spans about 1.1 million distinct CDR3 sequences, around two fifths being singletons. The data were obtained in a study of blood T cells in healthy people across ages. Germline V lookup: CDR1 MNHEY, CDR2 SVGAGI. The CDR3 is made up of 14 amino acids. V was pared by 10 bases and J by 4 bases, with 19 bases between. The receptor's source is a man aged 18 to 29 in good health. Sequencing was carried out using blood. The gene calls are TRBV6-5 and TRBJ1-2, with D maybe TRBD1 (5 bases). The CDR3 region has the DNA TGTGCCACCACTCGAAGAGACAGACTCTATGGCTACACCTTC. Protein product: CATTRRDRLYGYTF.